The 30 T cell receptor beta chains reported below all come from one sample, sequenced in a study of STAT3 mutations in large granular lymphocyte leukemia. Study-wide findings and caveats: In T-cell large granular lymphocyte leukemia, about half of patients showed multiple immunodominant subclonotypes.

The method was immunoSEQ multiplex PCR; TCRdb's version includes in-frame clones alone and lacks a portion of them. Of more than 9,500 clones in the sample, 75% to 80% were seen once. Their antigens remain unidentified. Input material: peripheral blood mononuclear cells. The receptors were sampled from a man in his sixties with T-cell large granular lymphocyte leukemia. Some clones in this sample may be carry-over from other donors' samples.

The genes are TRBV29-1 and TRBJ1-1, with D tentatively TRBD1 (5 bases). CDR3 size: 14 residues. Germline-derived CDR1 and CDR2 are SQVTM and ANQGSEA. V lost 4 bases to trimming and J lost 3 bases, with 15 bases between them. The CDR3 bases are TGCAGCGTTGCGGCAGGGAGAGGAGACACTGAAGCTTTCTTT. Translation: CSVAAGRGDTEAFF.

The chain has TRBV27 and TRBJ2-7, with 7 nucleotides matching TRBD1. V lost 3 bases and J lost 7; bases outside the gene matches: 3. The V gene's germline CDR1 is MNHEY and CDR2 SMNVEV (reference sequence). This CDR3 is built from 12 residues. The CDR3: CASSFDRVEQYF. Written as DNA, the CDR3 is TGTGCCAGCAGTTTCGACAGGGTGGAGCAGTACTTC.

The chain recombines TRBV29-1 with TRBJ2-5; no clear D gene. Per germline, CDR1 SQVTM and CDR2 ANQGSEA. The CDR3 length is 10 residues. V dropped 5 bases and J dropped 3 bases, with 4 bases sitting between them. The CDR3 DNA reads as TGCAGCGTTACGGAAGAGACCCAGTACTTC. Protein sequence: CSVTEETQYF.

The chain employs TRBV29-1 and TRBJ2-3; the D call may be TRBD1 or TRBD2 (5 bases each). The V gene's germline CDR1 is SQVTM and CDR2 ANQGSEA. CDR3 length equals 14 residues. V was shortened by 7 bases and J by 4 bases, with 18 bases between the two germline ends. Here the CDR3 DNA reads TGCAGCGCCGAGGGGTTGGCAGGGCCAGATACGCAGTATTTT. This gives the protein CSAEGLAGPDTQYF.

The J gene is TRBJ2-3, the V gene TRBV9; D remains ambiguous. This CDR3 has 13 amino acids. Trimming stripped 0 bases from V and 4 bases from J, with 6 bases between. Germline V CDR1 and CDR2: SGDLS, YYNGEE. The CDR3 DNA reads TGTGCCAGCAGCGTAGGAGTTGCAGATACGCAGTATTTT. Its protein product is CASSVGVADTQYF.

This rearrangement joins TRBV27 to TRBJ1-2; weak D call: TRBD1 (5 bases). CDR1 is MNHEY and CDR2 is SMNVEV in the germline V gene (reference sequence). V lost 3 bases and J 6 bases, leaving 11 bases between the germline ends. CDR3 size: 13 residues. In DNA, the CDR3 is TGTGCCAGCAGTTTCGAGGGGTTCGATGGCTACACCTTC. Translated, it gives CASSFEGFDGYTF.

This chain connects TRBV10-3 to TRBJ2-3; 12 bases agree with TRBD2. From germline, CDR1 is ENHRY and CDR2 SYGVKD. This CDR3 has 16 amino acids. Trimming cost V 6 bases and J 4 bases; bases outside gene matches: 8. CDR3 nucleotides: TGTGCCATCAGAATAAGACTAGCGGGGGCTCCAGATACGCAGTATTTT. Protein: CAIRIRLAGAPDTQYF.

The chain joins TRBV5-8 to TRBJ1-2; D is unclear. The CDR3 consists of 19 residues. Germline CDR1 reads SGHTS; CDR2 reads YDEGEE. V dropped 6 bases and J dropped 0 bases, with 27 bases sitting between them. The CDR3 coding sequence is TGTGCCAGCACCACCATCGGACCGCGGAAGGTCATAGCTAACTATGGCTACACCTTC. Translation: CASTTIGPRKVIANYGYTF. Filled out from reference TRBV5-8 and TRBJ1-2, the complete variable domain reads EAGVTQSPTHLIKTRGQQATLRCSPISGHTSVYWYQQALGLGLQFLLWYDEGEERNRGNFPPRFSGRQFPNYSSELNVNALELEDSALYLCASTTIGPRKVIANYGYTFGSGTRLTVV.

The chain is built from TRBV7-9 and TRBJ2-3; D ambiguous. CDR3 size: 13 residues. Germline V gene lookup returns CDR1 SEHNR and CDR2 FQNEAQ (reference sequence). The germline V and J ends were trimmed by 4 bases and 6 bases, with 11 bases remaining between them. The chain's CDR3 is CASSSPMRDTQYF. CDR3 sequence (DNA): TGTGCCAGCAGCTCCCCCATGAGGGATACGCAGTATTTT.

The V call is TRBV5-1, the J call TRBJ2-3; D gene unclear. The CDR3 contains 14 residues. The V gene's germline CDR1 is SGHRS and CDR2 YFSETQ. The V end was cut by 0 bases, the J end by 0 bases, with 5 bases between. CDR3 loop: CASSLVQSTDTQYF. CDR3 DNA: TGCGCCAGCAGCTTGGTACAGAGCACAGATACGCAGTATTTT.

The rearrangement links TRBV5-6 to TRBJ1-2; 7 bases align to TRBD1. Germline V gene lookup returns CDR1 SGHDT and CDR2 YYEEEE. The CDR3 extends over 13 amino acids. V lost 3 bases and J lost 5; bases outside the gene matches: 4. Written as DNA, the CDR3 is TGTGCCAGCAGCTCGGGACAGCTATATGGCTACACCTTC. Translated, it gives CASSSGQLYGYTF.

There are a few counts of this clone. This chain connects TRBV6-1 to TRBJ2-1; TRBD1 might be the D (6 bases). The V and J ends lost 7 bases and 6 bases respectively, with 19 bases between them. The CDR3 loop spans 15 amino acids. Germline-derived CDR1 and CDR2 are MNHNS and SASEGT. CDR3 amino acids: CASILGGFLLNEQFF. In DNA form, the CDR3 reads TGTGCCAGCATCTTAGGGGGATTCCTACTCAATGAGCAGTTCTTC.

This sequence joins TRBV10-2 and TRBJ1-1; no definite D call. Germline-derived CDR1 and CDR2 are WSHSY and SAAADI. This CDR3 comprises 14 residues. V shed 3 bases and J shed 0 bases, with 8 bases lying between them. The CDR3 reads CASSDRWMNTEAFF. Written as DNA, the CDR3 is TGCGCCAGCAGTGACAGGTGGATGAACACTGAAGCTTTCTTT.

The gene calls are TRBV27 and TRBJ2-7, with 8 bases aligning to TRBD1. J lost 9 bases, V lost 2 bases, and 6 bases had no gene match. The CDR3 length is 13 residues. The germline V gene encodes CDR1 MNHEY and CDR2 SMNVEV (reference sequence). This CDR3 reads CASSLRDRRGQYF. The DNA for the CDR3 is TGTGCCAGCAGTTTAAGGGACAGGCGTGGGCAGTACTTC.

In this sample, this clone turned up a few times. The J gene is TRBJ2-3, the V gene TRBV7-2; D gene unclear. With 2 bases removed from V and 6 bases from J, the gap between germline ends came to 6 bases. There are 12 residues in the CDR3. CDR1 SGHTA and CDR2 FQGNSA come from the germline V gene. The DNA of the CDR3 is TGTGCCAGCAGCTTATCTCGTGATACGCAGTATTTT. It specifies CASSLSRDTQYF.

This clone was found a few times. The CDR3 protein is CASSLSTSGTYNEQFF. The DNA of the CDR3 is TGCGCCAGCAGCTTGTCGACTAGCGGCACCTACAATGAGCAGTTCTTC. The chain has TRBV5-1 and TRBJ2-1, with 9 bases lining up with TRBD2. Germline V gene sequence: CDR1 SGHRS, CDR2 YFSETQ. V lost 1 base, J lost 2 bases, and 4 bases stayed unmatched. CDR3 length: 16 amino acids.

The chain is built from TRBV5-4 and TRBJ2-1; no clear D gene. In germline, CDR1 is SGHNT, CDR2 YYREEE (reference sequence). V lost 7 bases, J lost 9 bases, and 17 bases lay in between. The CDR3 has 13 residues. The CDR3 region is CASRLTGVGEQFF. CDR3 nucleotides: TGTGCCAGCCGATTAACTGGGGTAGGTGAGCAGTTCTTC.

The chain links TRBV18 to TRBJ2-3, with D perhaps matching TRBD2 (6 bases). In germline, CDR1 is KGHSH, CDR2 LQKENI. V gave up 8 bases and J gave up 3 bases, with 18 bases separating them. The CDR3 sequence is 15 residues long. In DNA, the CDR3 is TGTGCCAGCACCCCGGCTAGCGCGAGGACAGATACGCAGTATTTT. This gives the protein CASTPASARTDTQYF.

J is TRBJ1-2 and V is TRBV27; a weak D match, TRBD1 (5 bases). The CDR3 covers 15 residues. V dropped 4 bases and J dropped 0 bases, with 12 bases sitting between them. CDR1 and CDR2 from the germline V gene are MNHEY and SMNVEV (reference sequence). CDR3 protein: CASSSTGGANYGYTF. In nucleotides, the CDR3 is TGTGCCAGCAGTTCTACAGGTGGTGCTAACTATGGCTACACCTTC.

This clone has a single count. J is TRBJ2-7 and V is TRBV19; the D call may be TRBD1 or TRBD2 (5 bases each). The germline V gene encodes CDR1 LNHDA and CDR2 SQIVND (reference sequence). This CDR3 region has 16 residues. Deletions cut 7 bases from V and 5 bases from J, with 24 bases between. The CDR3 loop reads CASKPSHGARRNEQYF. The CDR3 region has the DNA TGTGCCAGTAAACCCTCCCATGGGGCCCGGAGGAACGAGCAGTACTTC. Looking up the rest from reference TRBV19 and TRBJ2-7 gives the full variable domain: DGGITQSPKYLFRKEGQNVTLSCEQNLNHDAMYWYRQDPGQGLRLIYYSQIVNDFQKGDIAEGYSVSREKKESFPLTVTSAQKNPTAFYLCASKPSHGARRNEQYFGPGTRLTVT.

The J gene is TRBJ2-3, the V gene TRBV5-4; 9 nucleotides align to TRBD2. With V trimmed by 2 bases and J by 2 bases, 6 bases remained unmatched. Germline CDR1 is SGHNT and CDR2 is YYREEE (reference sequence). The CDR3 loop spans 16 amino acids. CDR3 coding DNA: TGTGCCAGCAGCTTTCGACTAGCGGAAGACACAGATACGCAGTATTTT. Translation: CASSFRLAEDTDTQYF.

This clone has only a few counts. This chain joins TRBV30 and TRBJ2-6; D uncertain. This CDR3 has 14 residues. Trimming removed 3 bases at V and 3 bases at J, with 9 bases between. Germline CDR1 is GTSNPN and CDR2 is SVGIG (reference sequence). CDR3 DNA: TGTGCCTGGAGGAAAGGGTTTGGGGCCAACGTCCTGACTTTC. Translating gives CAWRKGFGANVLTF. The full variable domain, with the rest looked up from reference TRBV30 and TRBJ2-6, is SQTIHQWPATLVQPVGSPLSLECTVEGTSNPNLYWYRQAAGRGLQLLFYSVGIGQISSEVPQNLSASRPQDRQFILSSKKLLLSDSGFYLCAWRKGFGANVLTFGAGSRLTVL.

CDR3 DNA sequence: TGTGCCAGCTCACCCCGACAGGGCGGGTACGAGCAGTACTTC. Protein: CASSPRQGGYEQYF. V usage is TRBV18 and J usage is TRBJ2-7; 7 nucleotides line up with TRBD1. This CDR3 region has 14 residues. The germline V gene encodes CDR1 KGHSH and CDR2 LQKENI. The V segment lost 3 bases and the J segment 4 bases; nucleotides outside the gene matches: 6.

The rearrangement links TRBV9 to TRBJ2-5; TRBD2 matches at 10 bases. Germline CDR1 reads SGDLS; CDR2 reads YYNGEE. There are 16 residues in the CDR3. J gave up 5 bases and V 0 bases, and 7 bases lay outside the gene matches. This CDR3 is CASSVAPLAGAETQYF. DNA of the CDR3: TGTGCCAGCAGCGTAGCTCCTCTAGCGGGAGCCGAGACCCAGTACTTC.

This rearrangement joins TRBV14 to TRBJ2-5, with 8 bases that match TRBD1. The germline V gene encodes CDR1 SGHDN and CDR2 FVKESK. With V trimmed by 4 bases and J by 5 bases, 6 bases remained unmatched. The CDR3 extends over 14 amino acids. The CDR3 DNA sequence: TGTGCCAGCAGCCCGACAGGGGCTCCGGAGACCCAGTACTTC. Translation: CASSPTGAPETQYF.

J is TRBJ1-2 and V is TRBV27; D not certain. The length of the CDR3 is 14 residues. V lost 3 bases and J 0 bases, leaving 8 bases between the germline ends. Germline lookup yields CDR1 MNHEY and CDR2 SMNVEV (reference sequence). The CDR3 nucleotides are TGTGCCAGCAGTTTCACGGGCTCTAACTATGGCTACACCTTC. Translated, it gives CASSFTGSNYGYTF.

The chain has TRBV7-8 and TRBJ2-7, with D hard to call. This CDR3 is 11 amino acids long. The V end was cut by 5 bases, the J end by 9 bases, with 11 bases between. The germline V gene has CDR1 SGHVS and CDR2 FQNEAQ. CDR3 in amino acids: CASSDGNGQYF. In DNA form, the CDR3 reads TGTGCCAGCAGCGACGGAAACGGGCAGTACTTC.

This chain connects TRBV5-8 to TRBJ1-1; D unclear. Germline V CDR1 and CDR2: SGHTS, YDEGEE. This CDR3 is 14 amino acids long. Trimming cost V 4 bases and J 1 base, with 11 bases left between them. CDR3 sequence (DNA): TGTGCCAGCAGCCTCCGGGTTCAGAACACTGAAGCTTTCTTT. Translated: CASSLRVQNTEAFF.

The gene calls are TRBV30 and TRBJ1-2, with D possibly TRBD1 on 5 matching bases. The CDR3 runs to 15 residues. CDR1 and CDR2 (germline): GTSNPN, SVGIG (reference sequence). V lost 4 bases to trimming and J lost 5 bases, with 20 bases between them. The CDR3 nucleotides read TGTGCCTGGAAACCCGTAGGCAGGGCGCTTTATGGCTACACCTTC. Protein: CAWKPVGRALYGYTF.

This rearrangement joins TRBV29-1 to TRBJ2-5; no reliable D call. This CDR3 spans 13 amino acids. V lost 2 bases to trimming and J lost 6 bases, with 13 bases between them. The germline V gene has CDR1 SQVTM and CDR2 ANQGSEA. The CDR3: CSVERSSAKTQYF. Here the CDR3 DNA reads TGCAGCGTTGAACGAAGTAGTGCAAAGACCCAGTACTTC.